Below, one T cell receptor (beta chain) is given with its context. Its antigen is unidentified. This sample was included in a study of T cell responses to AZD1222 COVID-19 vaccine. Regarding the study as a whole: Among spike-specific TCRs, nearly half reportedly target unmutated variant regions. Vaccination with two AZD1222 doses was followed by a rise in Spike-specific TCR breadth and depth. Baseline seropositives among AZD1222 recipients totaled only 5 to 7.

Germline CDR1 is SGHRS and CDR2 is YFSETQ. Trimming shortened V by 4 bases and J by 1 base, and 11 bases separated the two germline ends. The CDR3 totals 14 residues. Method: immunoSEQ multiplex PCR; TCRdb's copy keeps in-frame clones and lacks some. The sample holds more than 150,000 clones, about 95% seen once. Sequencing used peripheral blood, obtained on day 0 of AZD1222 vaccination. The receptor was derived from an adult in good health. The genes are TRBV5-1 and TRBJ1-1; no reliable D call. The CDR3 bases are TGCGCCAGCAGCGCCACCAAATCGAACACTGAAGCTTTCTTT. Its translation: CASSATKSNTEAFF.